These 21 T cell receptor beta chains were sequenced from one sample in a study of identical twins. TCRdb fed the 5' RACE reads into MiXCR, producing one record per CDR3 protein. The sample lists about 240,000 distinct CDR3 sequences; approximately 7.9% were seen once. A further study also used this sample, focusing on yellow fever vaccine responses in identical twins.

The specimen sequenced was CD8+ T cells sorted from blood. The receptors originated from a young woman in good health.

The CDR3 protein is CSAVAGVAGVYNEQFF. In DNA, the CDR3 is TGCAGTGCTGTGGCCGGGGTAGCGGGAGTTTACAATGAGCAGTTCTTC. This chain joins TRBV20-1 and TRBJ2-1, with TRBD2 identical over 9 bases. The CDR3 spans 16 residues. The germline V gene encodes CDR1 DFQATT and CDR2 SNEGSKA (reference sequence). Trimming cost V 5 bases and J 4 bases; bases outside gene matches: 12.

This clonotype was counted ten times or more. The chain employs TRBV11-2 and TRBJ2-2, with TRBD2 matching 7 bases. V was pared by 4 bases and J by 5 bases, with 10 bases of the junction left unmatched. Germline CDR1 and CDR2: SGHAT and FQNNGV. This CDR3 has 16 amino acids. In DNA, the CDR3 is TGTGCCAGCAGCTCACCCGTGGGAGGGCCTACCGGGGAGCTGTTTTTT. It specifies CASSSPVGGPTGELFF. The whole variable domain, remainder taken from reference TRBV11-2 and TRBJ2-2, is EAGVAQSPRYKIIEKRQSVAFWCNPISGHATLYWYQQILGQGPKLLIQFQNNGVVDDSQLPKDRFSAERLKGVDSTLKIQPAKLEDSAVYLCASSSPVGGPTGELFFGEGSRLTVL.

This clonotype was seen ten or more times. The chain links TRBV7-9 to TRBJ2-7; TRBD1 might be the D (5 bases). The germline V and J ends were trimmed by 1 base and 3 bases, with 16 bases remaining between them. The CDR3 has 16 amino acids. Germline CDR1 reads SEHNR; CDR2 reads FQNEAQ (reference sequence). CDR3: CASSLEQGPSFYEQYF. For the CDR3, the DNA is TGTGCCAGCAGCTTAGAGCAGGGTCCCTCCTTCTACGAGCAGTACTTC. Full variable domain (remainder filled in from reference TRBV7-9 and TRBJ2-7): DTGVSQNPRHKITKRGQNVTFRCDPISEHNRLYWYRQTLGQGPEFLTYFQNEAQLEKSRLLSDRFSAERPKGSFSTLEIQRTEQGDSAMYLCASSLEQGPSFYEQYFGPGTRLTVT.

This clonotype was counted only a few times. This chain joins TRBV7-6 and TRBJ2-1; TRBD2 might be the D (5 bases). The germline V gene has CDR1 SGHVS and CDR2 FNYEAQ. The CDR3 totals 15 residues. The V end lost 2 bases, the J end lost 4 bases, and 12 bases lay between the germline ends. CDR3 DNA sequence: TGTGCCAGCAGCTTAACTAGTGCCCTGTACAATGAGCAGTTCTTC. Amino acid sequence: CASSLTSALYNEQFF. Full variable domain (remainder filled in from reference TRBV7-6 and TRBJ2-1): GAGVSQSPRYKVTKRGQDVALRCDPISGHVSLYWYRQALGQGPEFLTYFNYEAQQDKSGLPNDRFSAERPEGSISTLTIQRTEQRDSAMYRCASSLTSALYNEQFFGPGTRLTVL.

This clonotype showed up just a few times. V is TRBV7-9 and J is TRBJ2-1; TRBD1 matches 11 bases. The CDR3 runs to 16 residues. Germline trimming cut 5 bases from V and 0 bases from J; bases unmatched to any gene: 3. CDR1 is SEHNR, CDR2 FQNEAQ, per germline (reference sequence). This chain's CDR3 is CASSGDRGSSYNEQFF. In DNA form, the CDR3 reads TGTGCCAGCAGCGGGGACAGGGGGAGCTCCTACAATGAGCAGTTCTTC.

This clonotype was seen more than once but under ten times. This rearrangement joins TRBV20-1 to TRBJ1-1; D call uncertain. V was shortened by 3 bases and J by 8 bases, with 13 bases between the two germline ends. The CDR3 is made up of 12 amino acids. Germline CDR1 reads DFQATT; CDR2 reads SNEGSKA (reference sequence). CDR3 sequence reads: CSASGKFLEAFF. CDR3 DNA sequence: TGCAGTGCTAGCGGCAAATTCTTGGAAGCTTTCTTT.

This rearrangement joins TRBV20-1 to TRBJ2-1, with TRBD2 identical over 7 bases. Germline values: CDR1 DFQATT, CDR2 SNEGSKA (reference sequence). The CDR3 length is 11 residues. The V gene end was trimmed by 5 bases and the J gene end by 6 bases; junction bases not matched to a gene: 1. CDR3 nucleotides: TGCAGTGCTTGGACTAGCAATGAGCAGTTCTTC. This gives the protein CSAWTSNEQFF.

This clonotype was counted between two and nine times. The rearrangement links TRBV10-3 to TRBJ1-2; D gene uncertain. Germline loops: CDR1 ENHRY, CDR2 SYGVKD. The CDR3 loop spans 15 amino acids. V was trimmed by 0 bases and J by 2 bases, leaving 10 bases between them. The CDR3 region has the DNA TGTGCCATCAGTGAGTCCCCAGCCACCAACTATGGCTACACCTTC. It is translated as CAISESPATNYGYTF.

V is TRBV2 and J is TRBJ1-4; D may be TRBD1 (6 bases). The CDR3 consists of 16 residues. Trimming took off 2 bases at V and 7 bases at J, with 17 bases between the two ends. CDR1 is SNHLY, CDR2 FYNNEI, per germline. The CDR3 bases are TGTGCCAGCAGTGAACTTACTGGGGGCCTCCCTGAAAAACTGTTTTTT. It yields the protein CASSELTGGLPEKLFF.

CDR3 DNA sequence: TGTGCCAGCAGCTCTGGGATTCACTACGAGCAGTACTTC. Translation: CASSSGIHYEQYF. The rearrangement links TRBV5-5 to TRBJ2-7; D call uncertain. The germline V gene has CDR1 SGHKS and CDR2 YYEKEE (reference sequence). Deletions cut 3 bases from V and 3 bases from J, with 10 bases between. The CDR3 is 13 residues long.

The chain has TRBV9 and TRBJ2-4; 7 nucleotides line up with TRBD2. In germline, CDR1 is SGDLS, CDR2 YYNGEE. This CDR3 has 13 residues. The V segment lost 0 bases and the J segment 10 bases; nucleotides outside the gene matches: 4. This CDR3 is CASSVGGGPIQYF. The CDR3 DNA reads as TGTGCCAGCAGCGTAGGGGGAGGGCCAATTCAGTACTTC. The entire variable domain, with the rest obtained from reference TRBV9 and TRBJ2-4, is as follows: DSGVTQTPKHLITATGQRVTLRCSPRSGDLSVYWYQQSLDQGLQFLIQYYNGEERAKGNILERFSAQQFPDLHSELNLSSLELGDSALYFCASSVGGGPIQYFGAGTRLSVL.

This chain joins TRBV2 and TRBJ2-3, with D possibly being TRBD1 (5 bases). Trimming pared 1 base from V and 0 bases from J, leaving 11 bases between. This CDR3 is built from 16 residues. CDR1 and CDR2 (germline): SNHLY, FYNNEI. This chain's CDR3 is CASSEELTVSTDTQYF. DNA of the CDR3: TGTGCCAGCAGTGAAGAGTTGACAGTGAGCACAGATACGCAGTATTTT.

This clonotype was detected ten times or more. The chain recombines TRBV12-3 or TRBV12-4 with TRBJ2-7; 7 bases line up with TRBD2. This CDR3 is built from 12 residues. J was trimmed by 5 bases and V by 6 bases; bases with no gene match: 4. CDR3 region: CASSLGGNEQYV. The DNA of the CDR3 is TGTGCCAGCAGCTTGGGGGGGAACGAGCAGTACGTC.

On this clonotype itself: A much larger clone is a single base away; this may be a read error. CDR3 in amino acids: CASSEWLVGTGELLF. Written as DNA, the CDR3 is TGCGCCAGCAGTGAATGGCTAGTAGGGACCGGGGAGCTGCTTTTT. The rearrangement uses TRBV10-1 and TRBJ2-2, with D possibly being TRBD1 or TRBD2 (5 bases each). The CDR3 has 15 residues. Germline V gene data show CDR1 as WNHNN and CDR2 as SYGVQD (reference sequence).

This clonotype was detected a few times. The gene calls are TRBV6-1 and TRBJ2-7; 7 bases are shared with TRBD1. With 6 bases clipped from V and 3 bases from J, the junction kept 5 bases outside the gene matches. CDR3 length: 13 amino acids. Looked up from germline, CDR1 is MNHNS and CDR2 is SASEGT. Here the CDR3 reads CASRATGFYEQYV. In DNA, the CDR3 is TGTGCCAGCAGGGCGACAGGGTTCTACGAGCAGTACGTC.

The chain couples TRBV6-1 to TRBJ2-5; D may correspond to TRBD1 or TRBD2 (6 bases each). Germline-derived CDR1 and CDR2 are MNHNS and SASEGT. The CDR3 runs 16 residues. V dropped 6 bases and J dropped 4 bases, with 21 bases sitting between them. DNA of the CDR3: TGTGCCAGCAGAAACCGCCTAGGGGGGTTAGGAGAGACCCAGTACTTC. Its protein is CASRNRLGGLGETQYF.

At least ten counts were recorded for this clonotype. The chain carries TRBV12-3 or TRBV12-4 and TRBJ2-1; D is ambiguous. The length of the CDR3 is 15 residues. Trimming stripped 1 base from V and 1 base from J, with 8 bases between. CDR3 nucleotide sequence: TGTGCCAGCAGTTTAGTTGGGCGGTCCTACAATGAGCAGTTCTTC. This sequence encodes CASSLVGRSYNEQFF.

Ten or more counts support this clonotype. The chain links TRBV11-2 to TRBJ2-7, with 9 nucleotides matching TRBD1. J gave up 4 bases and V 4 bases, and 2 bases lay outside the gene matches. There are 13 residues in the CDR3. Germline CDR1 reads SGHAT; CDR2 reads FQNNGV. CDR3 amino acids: CASSSGTGYEQYF. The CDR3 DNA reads TGTGCCAGCAGCTCCGGGACAGGGTACGAGCAGTACTTC.

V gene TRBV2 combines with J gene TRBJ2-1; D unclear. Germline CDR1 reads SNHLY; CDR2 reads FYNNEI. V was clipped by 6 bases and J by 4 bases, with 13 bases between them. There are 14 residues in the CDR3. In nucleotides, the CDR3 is TGTGCCAGCAGGGACCGTGAGATTTACAATGAGCAGTTCTTC. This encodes CASRDREIYNEQFF. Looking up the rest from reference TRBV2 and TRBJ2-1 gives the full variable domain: EPEVTQTPSHQVTQMGQEVILRCVPISNHLYFYWYRQILGQKVEFLVSFYNNEISEKSEIFDDQFSVERPDGSNFTLKIRSTKLEDSAMYFCASRDREIYNEQFFGPGTRLTVL.

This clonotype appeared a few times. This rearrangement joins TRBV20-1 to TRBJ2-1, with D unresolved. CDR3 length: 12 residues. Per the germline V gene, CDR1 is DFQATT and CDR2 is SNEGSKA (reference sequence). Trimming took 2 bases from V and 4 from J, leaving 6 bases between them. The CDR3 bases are TGCAGTGCTAGACTGCCATACAATGAGCAGTTCTTC. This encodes CSARLPYNEQFF.

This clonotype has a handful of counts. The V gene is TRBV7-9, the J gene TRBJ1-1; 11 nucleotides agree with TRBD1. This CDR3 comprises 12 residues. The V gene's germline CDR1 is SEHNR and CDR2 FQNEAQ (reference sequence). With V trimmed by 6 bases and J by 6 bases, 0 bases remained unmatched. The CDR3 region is CASRGQGAEAFF. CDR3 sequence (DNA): TGTGCCAGCAGGGGACAGGGGGCTGAAGCTTTCTTT. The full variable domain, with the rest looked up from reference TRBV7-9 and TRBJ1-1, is DTGVSQNPRHKITKRGQNVTFRCDPISEHNRLYWYRQTLGQGPEFLTYFQNEAQLEKSRLLSDRFSAERPKGSFSTLEIQRTEQGDSAMYLCASRGQGAEAFFGQGTRLTVV.